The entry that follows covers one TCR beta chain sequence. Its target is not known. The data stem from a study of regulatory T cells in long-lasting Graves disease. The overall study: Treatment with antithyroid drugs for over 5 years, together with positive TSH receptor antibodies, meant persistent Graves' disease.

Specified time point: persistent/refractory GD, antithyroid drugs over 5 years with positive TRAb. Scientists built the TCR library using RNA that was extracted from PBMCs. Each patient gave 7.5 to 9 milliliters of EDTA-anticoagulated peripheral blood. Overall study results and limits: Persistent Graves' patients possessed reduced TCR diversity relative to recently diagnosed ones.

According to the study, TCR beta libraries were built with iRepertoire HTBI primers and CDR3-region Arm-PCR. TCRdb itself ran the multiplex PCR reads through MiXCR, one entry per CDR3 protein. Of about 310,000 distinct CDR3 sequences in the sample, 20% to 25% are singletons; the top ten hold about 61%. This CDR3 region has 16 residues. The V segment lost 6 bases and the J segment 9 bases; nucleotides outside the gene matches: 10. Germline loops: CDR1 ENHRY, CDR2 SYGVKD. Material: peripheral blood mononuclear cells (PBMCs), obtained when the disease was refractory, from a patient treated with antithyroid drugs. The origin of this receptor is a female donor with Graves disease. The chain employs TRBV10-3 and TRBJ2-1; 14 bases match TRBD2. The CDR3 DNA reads TGTGCCATCAGCTCCGGGACTAGCGGGAGAGACACTGAGCAGTTCTTC. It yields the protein CAISSGTSGRDTEQFF.